This TCR beta chain came from a study of blood T cell repertoires in COVID-19. With 8 bases clipped from V and 0 bases from J, the junction kept 15 bases outside the gene matches. CDR3 size: 20 residues. Germline V gene lookup returns CDR1 MNHEY and CDR2 SMNVEV (reference sequence). Original processing methods: Estimation of nucleated cell counts was performed using reference gene primer amplification. Profiling relied on immunoSEQ multiplex PCR, and the TCRdb table lists in-frame clones only, not all of them. The V and J calls and clone size were taken over from that table, and D and trimming were inferred from the DNA. This repertoire shows 40,000 to 60,000 clones, 85% to 90% found once; its top ten account for around 4%.

The J gene is TRBJ2-1, the V gene TRBV27, with TRBD2 matching 14 bases. The source material was peripheral blood. The TCR was taken from a man at least 80 years old with active COVID-19. The CDR3 here is CASRLSGLAGEVTSYNEQFF. The CDR3 region has the DNA TGTGCCAGCCGGCTCTCGGGACTAGCGGGAGAAGTTACCTCCTACAATGAGCAGTTCTTC.